The 22 T cell receptor beta chains below all came from one sample that was sequenced in a study of CD8+ T cells in alopecia areata. Extracted RNA was reverse transcribed, and the resulting cDNA served as sequencing template. Data came from immunoSEQ multiplex PCR; TCRdb stores just in-frame clones and leaves some out. The table records roughly 280,000 clones, around three fifths of them present only once. Indicated treatment: oral pan-JAK inhibitor, 5-10 mg twice daily. The specimen was CD4+ T cells sorted from blood, collected around week 54, from a patient treated with tofacitinib. These TCRs come from a human donor with alopecia areata.

This chain links TRBV9 with TRBJ1-1, with D tentatively TRBD1 (5 bases). Germline V gives CDR1 SGDLS, CDR2 YYNGEE. The CDR3 sequence is 15 residues long. The V gene lost 0 bases and the J gene lost 0 bases, with 9 bases spanning the gap. The CDR3 sequence is CASSVDAGMNTEAFF. The CDR3 DNA sequence: TGTGCCAGCAGCGTAGATGCAGGGATGAACACTGAAGCTTTCTTT.

This clone came up a few times. Other DNA variants within this sample encode the same CDR3. J is TRBJ2-5 and V is TRBV5-4, with TRBD1 matching 9 bases. Germline V lookup: CDR1 SGHNT, CDR2 YYREEE (reference sequence). The V gene end was trimmed by 4 bases and the J gene end by 2 bases; junction bases not matched to a gene: 6. The CDR3 covers 15 residues. CDR3 residues: CASSPRTGVQETQYF. The CDR3 coding sequence is TGTGCCAGCAGCCCCCGGACAGGGGTTCAAGAGACCCAGTACTTC.

V is TRBV30 and J is TRBJ2-1; possible D gene TRBD2, 7 bases. The CDR3 is made up of 17 amino acids. The V gene lost 0 bases and the J gene lost 4 bases, with 19 bases spanning the gap. The germline CDR1 and CDR2 sequences are GTSNPN and SVGIG (reference sequence). The CDR3 DNA sequence: TGTGCCTGGAGTGTACGAGGGGGGGCGTTTTTATACAATGAGCAGTTCTTC. Protein product: CAWSVRGGAFLYNEQFF.

V gene TRBV30 combines with J gene TRBJ2-2; D is ambiguous. V lost 0 bases and J 2 bases, leaving 4 bases between the germline ends. CDR3 length: 13 residues. Germline CDR1 and CDR2: GTSNPN and SVGIG (reference sequence). CDR3 coding DNA: TGTGCCTGGAGTGTACTAAACACCGGGGAGCTGTTTTTT. Its translation: CAWSVLNTGELFF.

This clone occurred once. The rearrangement joins TRBV6-6 to TRBJ2-5; 7 bases fit TRBD1. Trimming took 6 bases from V and 2 from J; bases not matched to a gene: 9. The CDR3 extends over 15 amino acids. CDR1 MNHNY and CDR2 SVGAGI come from the germline V gene (reference sequence). This CDR3 reads CASSELQGIQETQYF. The CDR3 bases are TGTGCCAGCAGCGAATTACAGGGGATACAAGAGACCCAGTACTTC.

This chain connects TRBV10-1 to TRBJ2-2, with 10 bases matching TRBD1. Unmatched junction bases numbered 2, after V lost 4 bases and J lost 3 bases. CDR1 and CDR2 (germline): WNHNN, SYGVQD (reference sequence). This CDR3 has 15 amino acids. This CDR3 reads CASSAGTGDTGELFF. The DNA of the CDR3 is TGCGCCAGCAGTGCCGGGACAGGGGACACCGGGGAGCTGTTTTTT.

This rearrangement joins TRBV29-1 to TRBJ2-7, with D unclear. The germline V gene encodes CDR1 SQVTM and CDR2 ANQGSEA. The CDR3 is made up of 12 amino acids. Trimming left V 6 bases short and J 6 bases short, with 15 bases between. CDR3 in DNA: TGCAGCGTCACCGGGCCCCCCAGCGAGCAGTACTTC. Translation: CSVTGPPSEQYF.

The sample holds a few counts of this clone. The genes are TRBV2 and TRBJ2-1, with D perhaps TRBD1 or TRBD2 (5 bases each). Germline assignment: CDR1 SNHLY and CDR2 FYNNEI. The CDR3 spans 14 residues. Trimming cost V 6 bases and J 0 bases, with 9 bases left between them. DNA of the CDR3: TGTGCCAGCAGGAAGGGGAGCTCCTACAATGAGCAGTTCTTC. This codes for CASRKGSSYNEQFF.

The chain has TRBV5-1 and TRBJ1-1; D unresolved. The CDR3 runs 13 residues. Germline V gene lookup returns CDR1 SGHRS and CDR2 YFSETQ. V shed 9 bases and J shed 3 bases, with 15 bases lying between them. The CDR3 DNA follows: TGCGCCACCAGAGAGAATCCGGACACTGAAGCTTTCTTT. Its translation is CATRENPDTEAFF.

The V gene is TRBV29-1, the J gene TRBJ1-1; maybe TRBD1 (5 bases). CDR1 is SQVTM and CDR2 is ANQGSEA in the germline V gene. The CDR3 has 12 amino acids. Trimming removed 6 bases from V and 2 bases from J, with 10 bases in between. CDR3 nucleotides: TGCAGCGTGAAGGGGCACAACACTGAAGCTTTCTTT. This sequence encodes CSVKGHNTEAFF.

V gene TRBV29-1 combines with J gene TRBJ2-3; a possible D gene is TRBD2 (5 bases). The CDR3 is 13 amino acids. The V end lost 8 bases, the J end lost 5 bases, and 17 bases lay between the germline ends. The V gene's germline CDR1 is SQVTM and CDR2 ANQGSEA. The CDR3: CSYRLFSEDTQYF. The CDR3, as DNA: TGCAGCTATCGACTATTTAGCGAAGATACGCAGTATTTT.

The chain couples TRBV6-1 to TRBJ1-1, with D possibly being TRBD1 (5 bases). Germline V gene sequence: CDR1 MNHNS, CDR2 SASEGT. The CDR3 consists of 14 residues. V gave up 4 bases and J gave up 0 bases, with 9 bases separating them. The CDR3 bases are TGTGCCAGCAGTGTGGGGCCCTTGAACACTGAAGCTTTCTTT. This codes for CASSVGPLNTEAFF.

V gene TRBV5-6 combines with J gene TRBJ1-2; the D is unclear. V lost 0 bases and J lost 8, with 20 bases in between. The CDR3 contains 16 residues. CDR1 is SGHDT, CDR2 YYEEEE, per germline. The DNA of the CDR3 is TGTGCCAGCAGCTTGGTATCGAGGCAGATGTTTAGGGGCTACACCTTC. This sequence encodes CASSLVSRQMFRGYTF.

This clone was detected a few times. V usage is TRBV23-1 and J usage is TRBJ2-7; TRBD1 is a possible D gene (6 bases). TRBV23-1 is an open reading frame whose function is uncertain. V was cut by 8 bases and J by 0 bases, with 17 bases left in between. This CDR3 comprises 15 residues. Written as DNA, the CDR3 is TGCGCCAGCCTAACCGGGACACAAAGCTCCTACGAGCAGTACTTC. It codes for CASLTGTQSSYEQYF.

About this clone itself: A read error may explain this, as a much larger clone is one base away. At the DNA level, this CDR3 is encoded by other sequences in the same sample as well. The rearrangement uses TRBV5-6 and TRBJ2-5; no definite D call. This CDR3 is built from 11 residues. The V gene lost 1 base and the J gene lost 5 bases, with 3 bases spanning the gap. Germline values: CDR1 SGHDT, CDR2 YYEEEE. CDR3 bases: TGTGCCAGCAGCTTGAGCGAGACCCAGTACTTC. This gives the protein CASSLSETQYF.

A few counts support this clone. This chain connects TRBV29-1 to TRBJ2-7; 7 bases are a match to TRBD2. With V trimmed by 8 bases and J by 4 bases, 14 bases remained unmatched. Germline V gene data show CDR1 as SQVTM and CDR2 as ANQGSEA. This CDR3 has 14 amino acids. The CDR3 region has the DNA TGCAGCCCGAGAGTGCGCGGGGGACCGTACGAGCAGTACTTC. Protein sequence: CSPRVRGGPYEQYF.

The rearrangement uses TRBV30 and TRBJ1-6; D not certain. Germline V gene sequence: CDR1 GTSNPN, CDR2 SVGIG (reference sequence). Trimming left V 0 bases short and J 1 base short, with 10 bases between. This CDR3 has 16 amino acids. This CDR3 reads CAWSVLRVSYNSPLHF. CDR3 nucleotides: TGTGCCTGGAGTGTACTAAGGGTTTCCTATAATTCACCCCTCCACTTT.

This rearrangement joins TRBV30 to TRBJ1-5; D is perhaps TRBD1 (6 bases). This CDR3 region has 14 residues. Per germline, CDR1 GTSNPN and CDR2 SVGIG (reference sequence). Trimming left V 0 bases short and J 5 bases short, with 11 bases between. CDR3 DNA sequence: TGTGCCTGGAGTGTACGGGACATCTATCAGCCCCAGCATTTT. Protein sequence: CAWSVRDIYQPQHF.

This chain uses TRBV7-2 with TRBJ2-1; D uncertain. Germline V gene sequence: CDR1 SGHTA, CDR2 FQGNSA. V was shortened by 5 bases and J by 0 bases, with 11 bases between the two germline ends. The CDR3 runs to 15 residues. CDR3 in DNA: TGTGCCAGCAGCCCAGCCTCTAGCTCCTACAATGAGCAGTTCTTC. Residues: CASSPASSSYNEQFF.

This sequence joins TRBV5-6 and TRBJ1-6, with D perhaps TRBD1 (6 bases). V dropped 9 bases and J dropped 9 bases, with 19 bases sitting between them. Germline CDR1 is SGHDT and CDR2 is YYEEEE. The CDR3 sequence is 14 residues long. The CDR3 DNA is TGTGCCACCCAGGGGACCGCGCAAGGTTCACCCCTCCACTTT. Its translation: CATQGTAQGSPLHF. Using reference TRBV5-6 and TRBJ1-6 for the parts outside the CDR3, the full variable domain is DAGVTQSPTHLIKTRGQQVTLRCSPKSGHDTVSWYQQALGQGPQFIFQYYEEEERQRGNFPDRFSGHQFPNYSSELNVNALLLGDSALYLCATQGTAQGSPLHFGNGTRLTVT.

The rearrangement joins TRBV6-5 to TRBJ2-5; TRBD1 aligns across 7 bases. The CDR3 runs 14 residues. Per germline, CDR1 MNHEY and CDR2 SVGAGI. V lost 4 bases to trimming and J lost 2 bases; unmatched junction nucleotides: 4. In nucleotides, the CDR3 is TGTGCCAGCAGTTTCACAGGGGTACAAGAGACCCAGTACTTC. Translation: CASSFTGVQETQYF.

J is TRBJ2-7 and V is TRBV29-1; 9 bases fit TRBD1. Germline V gives CDR1 SQVTM, CDR2 ANQGSEA. The V segment lost 6 bases and the J segment 4 bases; nucleotides outside the gene matches: 4. This CDR3 is 12 amino acids long. In DNA form, the CDR3 reads TGCAGCGTGGAGGGACAGGGATACGAGCAGTACTTC. It encodes CSVEGQGYEQYF.